The 20 T cell receptor beta chains given below trace back to one sample, sequenced in a study of blood T cell repertoires in COVID-19. Method: immunoSEQ multiplex PCR; TCRdb's copy keeps in-frame clones and lacks some. Among 300,000 or so clones listed, roughly 85% were seen once. The source material was PBMCs or T cells enriched from blood (not recorded which). Receptors were obtained from a woman aged 30 to 39 who had recovered from COVID-19.

The genes are TRBV4-2 and TRBJ1-1; D unresolved. The V end lost 0 bases, the J end lost 4 bases, and 12 bases lay between the germline ends. CDR3 length: 15 residues. Looked up from germline, CDR1 is LGHNA and CDR2 is YNFKEQ. CDR3 nucleotides: TGTGCCAGCAGCCAAGATGTCGGGCGGGGCACTGAAGCTTTCTTT. It codes for CASSQDVGRGTEAFF.

The gene calls are TRBV27 and TRBJ2-2, with TRBD2 identical over 7 bases. The germline V gene has CDR1 MNHEY and CDR2 SMNVEV (reference sequence). The CDR3 is 15 residues long. The V and J ends lost 3 bases and 6 bases, in that order; junction bases with no gene match: 7. The CDR3 coding sequence is TGTGCCAGCAGTTTGGGACTAAGCGGGGCCGGGGAGCTGTTTTTT. Its protein is CASSLGLSGAGELFF.

The rearrangement joins TRBV7-2 to TRBJ1-1; D uncertain. CDR1 is SGHTA, CDR2 FQGNSA, per germline. This CDR3 spans 13 amino acids. The V and J ends lost 5 bases and 5 bases respectively, with 12 bases between them. The DNA for the CDR3 is TGTGCCAGCAGCCGCAGCGAGGTAACTGAAGCTTTCTTT. Protein: CASSRSEVTEAFF.

Turning to this clone: Other nucleotide sequences in the sample specify the same CDR3. The chain couples TRBV18 to TRBJ1-2; 10 bases agree with TRBD1. V lost 3 bases and J lost 4; bases outside the gene matches: 2. Germline V gives CDR1 KGHSH, CDR2 LQKENI. The CDR3 has 14 amino acids. CDR3 in amino acids: CASSPGQGSYGYTF. The CDR3 nucleotides read TGTGCCAGCTCACCGGGACAGGGGTCCTATGGCTACACCTTC.

The gene calls are TRBV9 and TRBJ1-3; TRBD1 might be the D (5 bases). Germline V CDR1 and CDR2: SGDLS, YYNGEE. This CDR3 region has 14 residues. V gave up 4 bases and J gave up 0 bases, with 8 bases separating them. Here the CDR3 reads CASSHRHSGNTIYF. The CDR3 DNA reads TGTGCCAGCAGCCACAGGCACTCTGGAAACACCATATATTTT.

This clone has just a few counts. This sequence joins TRBV7-6 and TRBJ2-3; 7 positions agree with TRBD2. The V gene end was trimmed by 5 bases and the J gene end by 0 bases; junction bases not matched to a gene: 5. The CDR3 has 15 residues. CDR1 is SGHVS and CDR2 is FNYEAQ in the germline V gene. The DNA of the CDR3 is TGTGCCAGCAGCACCGCGGGAGCAAGCACAGATACGCAGTATTTT. Translated: CASSTAGASTDTQYF.

This rearrangement joins TRBV5-1 to TRBJ2-7, with 11 bases matching TRBD1. CDR3 length: 14 residues. Per the germline V gene, CDR1 is SGHRS and CDR2 is YFSETQ. V lost 3 bases and J lost 3; bases outside the gene matches: 2. CDR3 sequence (DNA): TGCGCCAGCAGCTGGACAGGGGGCGGCTACGAGCAGTACTTC. Protein: CASSWTGGGYEQYF.

The J gene is TRBJ2-6, the V gene TRBV4-3; possibly TRBD2 for D (5 bases). V was shortened by 3 bases and J by 0 bases, with 15 bases between the two germline ends. Germline V gene sequence: CDR1 LGHNA, CDR2 YSLEER. This CDR3 is 18 amino acids long. In nucleotides, the CDR3 is TGCGCCAGCAGCCAGGCCGCGGGCCTATTCTCTGGGGCCAACGTCCTGACTTTC. Amino acid sequence: CASSQAAGLFSGANVLTF.

The V gene is TRBV10-1, the J gene TRBJ2-2; the D is unclear. V shed 4 bases and J shed 0 bases, with 6 bases lying between them. This CDR3 spans 14 amino acids. CDR1 WNHNN and CDR2 SYGVQD come from the germline V gene (reference sequence). CDR3 nucleotides: TGCGCCAGCAGTGCGGCGGCGAACACCGGGGAGCTGTTTTTT. This codes for CASSAAANTGELFF.

The V and J genes are TRBV5-1 and TRBJ1-2; 9 nucleotides line up with TRBD1. The CDR3 is made up of 15 amino acids. J gave up 2 bases and V 2 bases, and 4 bases lay outside the gene matches. The V gene's germline CDR1 is SGHRS and CDR2 YFSETQ. CDR3 coding DNA: TGCGCCAGCAGCTTACAGGGGGCCCCGAACTATGGCTACACCTTC. Protein product: CASSLQGAPNYGYTF.

The rearrangement uses TRBV19 and TRBJ2-5, with D maybe TRBD2 (5 bases). The CDR3 contains 15 residues. Germline CDR1 LNHDA, CDR2 SQIVND (reference sequence). V shed 5 bases and J shed 4 bases, with 17 bases lying between them. In DNA, the CDR3 is TGTGCCAGTAGTCGGAGCGGAAATTATCCAGAGACCCAGTACTTC. Protein sequence: CASSRSGNYPETQYF.

The V gene is TRBV7-2, the J gene TRBJ2-2; TRBD1 matches 8 bases. Germline CDR1 SGHTA, CDR2 FQGNSA. J gave up 0 bases and V 5 bases, and 5 bases lay outside the gene matches. CDR3 length equals 16 residues. CDR3 region: CASSLWTGSNTGELFF. In DNA form, the CDR3 reads TGTGCCAGCAGCCTATGGACAGGGTCGAACACCGGGGAGCTGTTTTTT. Full variable domain (missing parts from reference TRBV7-2 and TRBJ2-2): GAGVSQSPSNKVTEKGKDVELRCDPISGHTALYWYRQSLGQGLEFLIYFQGNSAPDKSGLPSDRFSAERTGGSVSTLTIQRTQQEDSAVYLCASSLWTGSNTGELFFGEGSRLTVL.

The chain couples TRBV5-1 to TRBJ1-3, with a possible D match to TRBD1 (5 bases). This CDR3 has 15 residues. Trimming pared 5 bases from V and 4 bases from J, leaving 16 bases between. Germline V gene lookup returns CDR1 SGHRS and CDR2 YFSETQ. CDR3 bases: TGCGCCAGCAGGCAGGAGGGGATGAGGGGAAACACCATATATTTT. Translating it yields CASRQEGMRGNTIYF.

The CDR3 spells CASSFGGGGYEQYF. DNA for the CDR3: TGTGCCAGCAGTTTTGGAGGGGGCGGCTACGAGCAGTACTTC. The V call is TRBV27, the J call TRBJ2-7; possibly TRBD1 for D (7 bases). CDR3 length equals 14 residues. Per the germline V gene, CDR1 is MNHEY and CDR2 is SMNVEV (reference sequence). V lost 3 bases, J lost 3 bases, and 12 bases lay in between.

This clone was seen only a few times. The genes are TRBV25-1 and TRBJ1-2; the match to TRBD1 covers 9 bases. The CDR3 is 14 residues long. Looked up from germline, CDR1 is MGHDK and CDR2 is SYGVNS. J gave up 1 base and V 4 bases, and 1 base lay outside the gene matches. CDR3 in DNA: TGTGCCAGCAGTGGGGGACAGGGTAACTATGGCTACACCTTC. This translates into CASSGGQGNYGYTF.

This chain uses TRBV19 with TRBJ1-1, with unresolved D. The CDR3 contains 15 residues. The germline V gene encodes CDR1 LNHDA and CDR2 SQIVND (reference sequence). Trimming took 4 bases from V and 2 from J, leaving 14 bases between them. The CDR3 bases are TGTGCCAGTAGTACCTCGGGGAACAGCAACACTGAAGCTTTCTTT. Translated: CASSTSGNSNTEAFF.

This clone was observed once. V and J are TRBV19 and TRBJ2-7; TRBD1 might be the D (6 bases). From germline, CDR1 is LNHDA and CDR2 SQIVND (reference sequence). The CDR3 totals 15 residues. V lost 1 base and J lost 0, with 10 bases in between. The CDR3 loop is CASSIGHRVSYEQYF. CDR3 coding DNA: TGTGCCAGTAGTATAGGACACAGGGTCTCCTACGAGCAGTACTTC.

This chain joins TRBV18 and TRBJ2-5; D is perhaps TRBD1 (6 bases). The CDR3 is made up of 16 amino acids. Looked up from germline, CDR1 is KGHSH and CDR2 is LQKENI. The V gene lost 3 bases and the J gene lost 2 bases, with 16 bases spanning the gap. The CDR3 sequence: CASSPPLATGQETQYF. The CDR3, as DNA: TGTGCCAGCTCACCTCCCCTGGCTACAGGGCAAGAGACCCAGTACTTC.

This CDR3 is CASGLGVTTSYEQYF. The CDR3 region has the DNA TGCGCCAGCGGGCTCGGGGTCACGACTTCCTACGAGCAGTACTTC. This rearrangement joins TRBV5-1 to TRBJ2-7; tentative D call: TRBD2 (5 bases). This CDR3 has 15 residues. In germline, CDR1 is SGHRS, CDR2 YFSETQ. V lost 7 bases and J lost 1, with 18 bases in between.

The chain carries TRBV24-1 and TRBJ2-2, with D perhaps TRBD2 (5 bases). Trimming removed 5 bases at V and 5 bases at J, with 8 bases between. The germline V gene encodes CDR1 KGHDR and CDR2 SFDVKD. The CDR3 has 13 amino acids. The CDR3 reads CATSAAVTGELFF. The CDR3 DNA is TGTGCCACCAGTGCAGCGGTGACCGGGGAGCTGTTTTTT.